What follows are 8 T cell receptor beta chains derived from one specimen sequenced in a study of OX40 agonist ivuxolimab in advanced cancers. Generated by immunoSEQ multiplex PCR, the TCRdb table keeps only in-frame clones and is missing some. Of more than 70,000 clones in the sample, about 88% were seen once. The material was CD4+ or CD8+ T cells sorted from blood, obtained in a trial of the OX40 agonist ivuxolimab. The receptors were sampled from an adult with an advanced solid tumor such as melanoma, head and neck, liver or kidney cancer.

Only one count was recorded for this clone. The chain links TRBV12-5 to TRBJ2-7, with 7 bases fitting TRBD2. The germline gives CDR1 LGHNT, CDR2 FRNRAP. J lost 0 bases, V lost 5 bases, and 7 bases had no gene match. The CDR3 totals 15 residues. CDR3 nucleotide sequence: TGTGCTAGTGGTGGGGGGGAGGGCGACTCCTACGAGCAGTACTTC. This codes for CASGGGEGDSYEQYF. Using reference TRBV12-5 and TRBJ2-7 for the parts outside the CDR3, the full variable domain is DARVTQTPRHKVTEMGQEVTMRCQPILGHNTVFWYRQTMMQGLELLAYFRNRAPLDDSGMPKDRFSAEMPDATLATLKIQPSEPRDSAVYFCASGGGEGDSYEQYFGPGTRLTVT.

This clone occurred once. The V gene is TRBV5-1, the J gene TRBJ2-7; D gene unclear. The germline V and J ends were trimmed by 0 bases and 5 bases, with 9 bases remaining between them. This CDR3 region has 13 residues. The germline V gene has CDR1 SGHRS and CDR2 YFSETQ. CDR3 DNA sequence: TGCGCCAGCAGCTTGGGCCAGGCCGACGAGCAGTACTTC. It translates to CASSLGQADEQYF. Based on the CDR3 plus reference TRBV5-1 and TRBJ2-7, the full variable domain is KAGVTQTPRYLIKTRGQQVTLSCSPISGHRSVSWYQQTPGQGLQFLFEYFSETQRNKGNFPGRFSGRQFSNSRSEMNVSTLELGDSALYLCASSLGQADEQYFGPGTRLTVT.

This chain links TRBV7-2 with TRBJ2-3, with D unresolved. Trimming stripped 2 bases from V and 5 bases from J, with 11 bases between. Germline V gives CDR1 SGHTA, CDR2 FQGNSA. The CDR3 has 14 amino acids. CDR3 DNA sequence: TGTGCCAGCAGCTTAAGTAGCCGAGAAGATACGCAGTATTTT. Its translation: CASSLSSREDTQYF.

This chain connects TRBV7-9 to TRBJ1-4; possible D gene TRBD1, 6 bases. The V gene's germline CDR1 is SEHNR and CDR2 FQNEAQ (reference sequence). The length of the CDR3 is 17 residues. V was pared by 6 bases and J by 4 bases, with 21 bases between. The chain's CDR3 is CASSQPSGGGINEKLFF. DNA for the CDR3: TGTGCCAGCAGTCAACCGTCGGGAGGGGGAATTAATGAAAAACTGTTTTTT.

The V gene is TRBV27, the J gene TRBJ1-6; 9 nucleotides line up with TRBD1. The CDR3 runs 16 residues. J was trimmed by 4 bases and V by 5 bases; bases with no gene match: 6. Germline V gives CDR1 MNHEY, CDR2 SMNVEV (reference sequence). CDR3 region: CASSTDRGFYNSPLHF. CDR3 coding DNA: TGTGCCAGCAGTACGGACAGGGGCTTTTATAATTCACCCCTCCACTTT.

A single count supports this clone. The V gene is TRBV18, the J gene TRBJ1-2; D is perhaps TRBD1 (6 bases). Trimming left V 10 bases short and J 4 bases short, with 16 bases between. The CDR3 runs 13 residues. From germline, CDR1 is KGHSH and CDR2 LQKENI. The CDR3 sequence: CATARGGLYGYTF. In DNA, the CDR3 is TGTGCCACCGCCCGAGGGGGGCTCTATGGCTACACCTTC.

The V call is TRBV14, the J call TRBJ2-1; a possible D gene is TRBD2 (5 bases). V lost 0 bases and J lost 1, with 10 bases in between. In germline, CDR1 is SGHDN, CDR2 FVKESK. The CDR3 runs to 16 residues. The CDR3 DNA is TGTGCCAGCAGCCAAGATTTTGGCGGGTCCTACAATGAGCAGTTCTTC. Translation: CASSQDFGGSYNEQFF. The whole variable domain, filled in from reference TRBV14 and TRBJ2-1, reads EAGVTQFPSHSVIEKGQTVTLRCDPISGHDNLYWYRRVMGKEIKFLLHFVKESKQDESGMPNNRFLAERTGGTYSTLKVQPAELEDSGVYFCASSQDFGGSYNEQFFGPGTRLTVL.

CDR3: CASSPWTGTPIPTF. CDR3 DNA sequence: TGTGCCAGCAGCCCATGGACCGGGACACCCATTCCCACCTTC. This chain joins TRBV7-9 and TRBJ1-2, with D possibly TRBD1 on 6 matching bases. Germline V gives CDR1 SEHNR, CDR2 FQNEAQ (reference sequence). The CDR3 loop spans 14 amino acids. V was pared by 5 bases and J by 13 bases, with 23 bases between.